The rows below give T cell receptor beta chains drawn from one sample of a study of OX40 agonist ivuxolimab in advanced cancers. Profiling relied on immunoSEQ multiplex PCR, and the TCRdb table lists in-frame clones only, not all of them. The data show 91,000 or so clones, around 86% seen once. The sequencing used CD4+ or CD8+ T cells sorted from blood, collected in a trial of the OX40 agonist ivuxolimab. Receptors originate from an adult with an advanced solid tumor such as melanoma, head and neck, liver or kidney cancer. Each CDR3 is given with its conserved first and last residue. A D gene is named only where the DNA matches it firmly. Where a row states a size, it is once, few, many or the class of an expanded clone; other rows omit it.

d_call	clone_size	v_call	j_call	cdr3_nt	cdr3_aa
-	-	TRBV7-9	TRBJ1-2	TGTGCCAGCAGCACCTCAGGGATGGGCTACACCTTC	CASSTSGMGYTF
-	few	TRBV5-4	TRBJ2-1	TGTGCCAGCAGCTTGGTTACGTACAATGAGCAGTTCTTC	CASSLVTYNEQFF
-	once	TRBV6-5	TRBJ2-2	TGTGCCAGCAGAACACCGGGGTCCGGGGAGCTGTTTTTT	CASRTPGSGELFF
-	once	TRBV4-1	TRBJ1-1	TGCGCCAGCAGCCGCGCCAGTGAAGCTTTCTTT	CASSRASEAFF
-	-	TRBV27	TRBJ1-6	TGTGCCAGCAGTTCCTCGAGGGGGGATAATTCACCCCTCCACTTT	CASSSSRGDNSPLHF
-	-	TRBV6-1	TRBJ1-2	TGTGCCAGCTCAGTAAACTATGGCTACACCTTC	CASSVNYGYTF
-	-	TRBV10-1	TRBJ2-5	TGCGCCATCCAGGACTACCACCAAGAGACCCAGTACTTC	CAIQDYHQETQYF
-	-	TRBV11-2	TRBJ1-1	TGTGCCAGCCGACACCCAGACAATATTGAAGCTTTCTTT	CASRHPDNIEAFF
TRBD1	-	TRBV6-5	TRBJ2-7	TGTGCCAGCAGTAGGCCGGGACAGGGTCAAGACGAGCAGTACTTC	CASSRPGQGQDEQYF
TRBD1	-	TRBV19	TRBJ2-2	TGTGCCAGTAGCGCAGGGGGACAGATATCGAACACCGGGGAGCTGTTTTTT	CASSAGGQISNTGELFF
-	-	TRBV30	TRBJ2-7	TGTGCCTGGAGTGGCGGCTCCTACGAGCAGTACTTC	CAWSGGSYEQYF
-	-	TRBV9	TRBJ2-1	TGTGCCAGCAGCGTAGCCGTTTACAATGAGCAGTTCTTC	CASSVAVYNEQFF
TRBD1	-	TRBV7-8	TRBJ2-7	TGTGCCAGCAGCCTCGGGACAGGGGAGTCCGAGCAGTACTTC	CASSLGTGESEQYF
-	few	TRBV11-2	TRBJ2-3	TGTGCCAGCAGCCTCGACGGAAAGAGCACAGATACGCAGTATTTT	CASSLDGKSTDTQYF
TRBD2	-	TRBV11-3	TRBJ2-3	TGTGCCAGCAGCTTAGTTGCGGGAGTCACTCATGGAGATACGCAGTATTTT	CASSLVAGVTHGDTQYF
TRBD1	-	TRBV5-1	TRBJ2-2	TGCGCCAGCAGCTTGGACAGGGGGGACACCGGGGAGCTGTTTTTT	CASSLDRGDTGELFF
-	once	TRBV2	TRBJ2-2	TGTGCCAGCAGTGAAATGGGGGCGGCCGGGGAGCTGTTTTTT	CASSEMGAAGELFF
-	-	TRBV4-1	TRBJ2-1	TGCGCCAGCAGCCTAGATACAGACAGTGGCTCCTACAATGAGCAGTTCTTC	CASSLDTDSGSYNEQFF
TRBD2	once	TRBV7-3	TRBJ2-1	TGTGCCAGCAGCTTGTCCGGGACTAGCGGGAAGAACAATGAGCAGTTCTTC	CASSLSGTSGKNNEQFF
-	-	TRBV5-1	TRBJ2-1	TGCGCCAGCAGCTTGTCAGGGGAGGACTACAATGAGCAGTTCTTC	CASSLSGEDYNEQFF
-	-	TRBV2	TRBJ2-7	TGTGCCAGCAGCGCCTCCCTCCAGGTCGAGCAGTACTTC	CASSASLQVEQYF
-	-	TRBV30	TRBJ1-1	TGTGCCTGGGAAAAACAGTCGGACACTGAAGCTTTCTTT	CAWEKQSDTEAFF
TRBD1	-	TRBV7-8	TRBJ2-3	TGTGCCAGCAGCGTACAGGGGACCACAGATACGCAGTATTTT	CASSVQGTTDTQYF
TRBD2	-	TRBV7-9	TRBJ2-1	TGTGCCAGCAGCACCCTAGCGGGAGCCTACAATGAGCAGTTCTTC	CASSTLAGAYNEQFF
TRBD1	-	TRBV5-1	TRBJ2-5	TGCGCCAGCAGCGGGACAGGGGTACGACCAGAGACCCAGTACTTC	CASSGTGVRPETQYF
TRBD1	-	TRBV7-9	TRBJ1-1	TGTGCCAGCAGCCCGGGACAGGGGTTGGCTGAAGCTTTCTTT	CASSPGQGLAEAFF
-	-	TRBV7-9	TRBJ1-2	TGTGCCAGCAGCTTAGTCGAGGGCAGGGGCTACACCTTC	CASSLVEGRGYTF
-	-	TRBV7-3	TRBJ1-2	TGTGCCAGCAGCTACAGGGACGGTTATGGCTACACCTTC	CASSYRDGYGYTF
-	-	TRBV7-9	TRBJ1-1	TGTGCCAGCAGCTTAGGGACATTGAACACTGAAGCTTTCTTT	CASSLGTLNTEAFF
TRBD2	-	TRBV11-3	TRBJ2-2	TGTGCCAGCAGCCAAAGAGCGGGAGTGGGGACCGGGGAGCTGTTTTTT	CASSQRAGVGTGELFF